Listed here is a single TCR beta chain. Its antigen remains unknown. As for time point: blood 2 weeks post-SBRT. As for treatment: 15 Gy SBRT to primary tumor, nephrectomy 4 weeks later. Serial blood draws occurred at baseline and 2 and 4 weeks post-SBRT. The patient's renal cell carcinoma had clear cell pathology. This CDR3 is built from 16 residues. CDR1 and CDR2 from the germline V gene are WNHNN and SYGVQD (reference sequence). Trimming shortened V by 6 bases and J by 0 bases, and 15 bases separated the two germline ends. TCRdb's copy holds only in-frame clones and misses some; the assay was immunoSEQ multiplex PCR. The sample comprises 45,000 to 55,000 clones, about 80% of which are singletons, and approximately 28% rests with the top ten. This sample is drawn from a study of radiation and T cells in renal cell carcinoma. Whole-study results and caveats: Top tumor clonotypes rose in blood 2 weeks post-radiation, then contracted.

The rearrangement joins TRBV10-1 to TRBJ2-1; D is uncertain. This clonotype originated in a woman aged 70-85 years with renal cell carcinoma. The sample was blood, taken from a patient whose treatment included radiotherapy and nephrectomy. The CDR3 protein is CASSTTVGLSYNEQFF. The CDR3 nucleotides are TGCGCCAGCAGCACTACAGTGGGCCTCTCCTACAATGAGCAGTTCTTC.